The rows below give T cell receptor beta chains drawn from one sample of a study of immune characterization of retroperitoneal liposarcoma. MiXCR was run by TCRdb on the PCR reads, yielding one entry per CDR3 protein. The repertoire holds about 6,600 distinct CDR3 sequences, with roughly 29% as singletons. What was sequenced was tumor tissue. The receptors derive from a female donor with retroperitoneal liposarcoma. The CDR3 runs from the conserved cysteine through the conserved F or W. A D gene is named only where the DNA matches it firmly. Some rows mark clone size as missing; the rest say once, few, many or name a class of expanded clone.

v_gene	j_gene	abundance	d_gene	CDR3aa	CDR3nt
TRBV27	TRBJ2-5	many	-	CASSVKAQETQYF	TGTGCCAGCAGCGTGAAGGCCCAAGAGACCCAGTACTTC
TRBV4-1	TRBJ1-2	-	-	CASGMGGDYGYTF	TGTGCCAGCGGTATGGGGGGCGACTATGGCTACACCTTC
TRBV4-1	TRBJ1-4	-	-	CASSQGEDRALFF	TGCGCCAGCAGCCAAGGGGAGGACAGAGCGCTGTTTTTT
TRBV15	TRBJ2-4	once	-	CATSSPKSSLAKNIQYF	TGTGCCACCAGCAGCCCAAAGTCCAGCTTAGCCAAAAACATTCAGTACTTC
TRBV6-1	TRBJ2-1	few	-	CASSEVERLDEQFF	TGTGCCAGCAGTGAAGTGGAAAGGCTAGATGAGCAGTTCTTC
TRBV6-1	TRBJ2-7	medium-sized	TRBD1	CASSLTGGAYNEQYF	TGTGCCAGCAGCCTCACAGGGGGCGCTTACAATGAGCAGTACTTC
TRBV7-6	TRBJ2-1	-	-	CASSRGGRENNEQFF	TGTGCCAGCAGCCGAGGTGGACGGGAGAACAATGAGCAGTTCTTC
TRBV5-4	TRBJ2-7	medium-sized	-	CASSLDTGNYEQYF	TGTGCCAGCAGCTTGGATACGGGAAATTACGAGCAGTACTTC
TRBV4-1	TRBJ1-6	-	TRBD1	CASSQEGGTGSWNSPLHF	TGCGCCAGCAGCCAAGAGGGCGGGACAGGGTCCTGGAATTCACCCCTCCACTTT
TRBV12-3/TRBV12-4	TRBJ1-3	many	-	CASRDDRTDGNTIYF	TGTGCCAGCAGGGACGATAGGACAGATGGAAACACCATATATTTT
TRBV19	TRBJ2-3	-	TRBD2	CASSSLAVTDTQYF	TGTGCCAGTAGTAGCCTAGCGGTCACAGATACGCAGTATTTT
TRBV27	TRBJ2-1	few	TRBD2	CASSLVAGGREQFF	TGTGCCAGCAGTCTCGTAGCGGGAGGGCGTGAGCAGTTCTTC
TRBV6-1	TRBJ2-1	few	TRBD2	CASRLGLASYNEQFF	TGTGCCAGCAGGCTGGGACTAGCCTCCTACAATGAGCAGTTCTTC
TRBV12-3/TRBV12-4	TRBJ2-5	-	TRBD2	CASSSPTSGNNEQYF	TGTGCCAGCAGTTCCCCGACTAGCGGAAACAATGAGCAGTACTTC
TRBV6-1	TRBJ2-5	-	-	CASSESTYQETQYF	TGTGCCAGCAGTGAATCGACCTACCAAGAGACCCAGTACTTC
TRBV6-1	TRBJ1-6	-	TRBD1	CASSGWTGARNSPLHF	TGTGCCAGCAGTGGATGGACAGGGGCGCGTAATTCACCCCTCCACTTT
TRBV12-3/TRBV12-4	TRBJ2-1	-	-	CASSLGGPSPQFF	TGTGCCAGCAGTTTAGGAGGGCCCTCCCCGCAGTTCTTC
TRBV6-5	TRBJ2-3	many	-	CASSYVIGGDTQYF	TGTGCCAGCAGTTACGTCATAGGGGGAGATACGCAGTATTTT
TRBV6-1	TRBJ2-1	-	TRBD1	CASSRDGTGAYNEQFF	TGTGCCAGCAGTCGGGACGGGACAGGGGCTTACAATGAGCAGTTCTTC
TRBV12-3/TRBV12-4	TRBJ2-1	many	TRBD2	CASSWAAGVNEQFF	TGTGCCAGCAGTTGGGCGGCGGGAGTCAATGAGCAGTTCTTC
TRBV5-1	TRBJ1-1	-	-	CASSSFAAGGTNTEAFF	TGCGCCAGCAGCTCATTCGCGGCGGGGGGGACGAACACTGAAGCTTTCTTT
TRBV6-5	TRBJ2-1	-	TRBD2	CASSYSRTREYF	TGTGCCAGCAGTTACTCACGGACTAGAGAGTACTTC
TRBV6-4	TRBJ2-1	medium-sized	TRBD2	CASSDGTSGEYNEQFF	TGTGCCAGCAGTGACGGGACTAGCGGAGAATACAATGAGCAGTTCTTC